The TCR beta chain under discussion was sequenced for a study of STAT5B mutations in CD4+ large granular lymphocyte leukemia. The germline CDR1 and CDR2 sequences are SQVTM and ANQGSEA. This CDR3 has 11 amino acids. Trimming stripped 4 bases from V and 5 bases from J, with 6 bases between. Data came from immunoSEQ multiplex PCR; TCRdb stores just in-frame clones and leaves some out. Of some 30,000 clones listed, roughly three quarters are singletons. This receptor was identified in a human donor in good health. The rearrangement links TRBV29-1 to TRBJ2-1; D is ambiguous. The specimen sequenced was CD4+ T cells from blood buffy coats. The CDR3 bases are TGCAGCGTTGGGGCGGACAATGAGCAGTTCTTC. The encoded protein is CSVGADNEQFF.